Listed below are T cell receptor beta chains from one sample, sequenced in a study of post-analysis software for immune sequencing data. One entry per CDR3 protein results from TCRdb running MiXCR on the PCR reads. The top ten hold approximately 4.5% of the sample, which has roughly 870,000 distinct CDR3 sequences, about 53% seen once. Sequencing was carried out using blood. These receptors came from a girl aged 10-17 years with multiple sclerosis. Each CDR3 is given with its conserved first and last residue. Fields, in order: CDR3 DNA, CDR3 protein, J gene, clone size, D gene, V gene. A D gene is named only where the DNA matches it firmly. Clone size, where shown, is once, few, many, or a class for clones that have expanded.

CDR3 DNA: TGTGCCATCAGTGAGGACAGGGGCTACACCTTC
CDR3 protein: CAISEDRGYTF
J gene: TRBJ1-2
clone size: .
D gene: .
V gene: TRBV10-3

CDR3 DNA: TGTGCCAGCAGCCACTCGACAGGGATCAACTATGGCTACACCTTC
CDR3 protein: CASSHSTGINYGYTF
J gene: TRBJ1-2
clone size: .
D gene: TRBD1
V gene: TRBV3-1

CDR3 DNA: TGCAGTGCTAGAGATTTGGGCTTTACGCGGAACGAGCGGTACTTC
CDR3 protein: CSARDLGFTRNERYF
J gene: TRBJ2-5
clone size: once
D gene: .
V gene: TRBV20-1

CDR3 DNA: TGCGCCAGCAGACTGCCTAGCGGGGGGAGAGGGCCCCAAGAGACCCAGTACTTC
CDR3 protein: CASRLPSGGRGPQETQYF
J gene: TRBJ2-5
clone size: few
D gene: TRBD2
V gene: TRBV5-1

CDR3 DNA: TGCGCCAGCAGCCAAGGACGGGGGGGCCGAGCAGATACGCAGTATTTT
CDR3 protein: CASSQGRGGRADTQYF
J gene: TRBJ2-3
clone size: few
D gene: TRBD2
V gene: TRBV4-1

CDR3 DNA: TGTGCCAGCAGTACCCCCGGACAGGGGTTGTCCTACGAGCAGTACTTC
CDR3 protein: CASSTPGQGLSYEQYF
J gene: TRBJ2-7
clone size: few
D gene: TRBD1
V gene: TRBV2

CDR3 DNA: TGCAGTGCTAGAGATAGGGCTAGCGGGGATCTAGAGACCCAGTACTTC
CDR3 protein: CSARDRASGDLETQYF
J gene: TRBJ2-5
clone size: many
D gene: TRBD2
V gene: TRBV20-1

CDR3 DNA: TGCAGTGCCGAGGTTAGGGGACCCAGCACAGATACGCAGTATTTT
CDR3 protein: CSAEVRGPSTDTQYF
J gene: TRBJ2-3
clone size: few
D gene: .
V gene: TRBV20-1

CDR3 DNA: TGCGCCAGCAGCGCGGGACAGGGGCGCGAGTCGGCCAAAAACATTCAGTACTTC
CDR3 protein: CASSAGQGRESAKNIQYF
J gene: TRBJ2-4
clone size: .
D gene: TRBD1
V gene: TRBV5-1

CDR3 DNA: TGTGCCAGCAGCTTAATAGGACACGCGCTAGGAGGAAACATTCAGTACTTC
CDR3 protein: CASSLIGHALGGNIQYF
J gene: TRBJ2-4
clone size: few
D gene: .
V gene: TRBV7-3

CDR3 DNA: TGTGCCAGCAGTTACTCGGGGGTGCGGGCTGGCTACACCTTC
CDR3 protein: CASSYSGVRAGYTF
J gene: TRBJ1-2
clone size: .
D gene: .
V gene: TRBV6-2/TRBV6-3

CDR3 DNA: TGTGCCAGCAGCCAAACCAGGGACAGAATTAATTCACCCCTCCACTTT
CDR3 protein: CASSQTRDRINSPLHF
J gene: TRBJ1-6
clone size: .
D gene: TRBD1
V gene: TRBV4-2

CDR3 DNA: TGTGCCAGCAGTTTGTGGCTGGTCAATCAGCCCCAGCATTTT
CDR3 protein: CASSLWLVNQPQHF
J gene: TRBJ1-5
clone size: .
D gene: .
V gene: TRBV12-3/TRBV12-4

CDR3 DNA: TGTGCCAGCAGCACCCTTGAAGGGTTCCAGTTCTTC
CDR3 protein: CASSTLEGFQFF
J gene: TRBJ2-1
clone size: few
D gene: .
V gene: TRBV9

CDR3 DNA: TGCAGTGCCCGGACTAGACCCTTTACAAATGAGCAGTTCTTC
CDR3 protein: CSARTRPFTNEQFF
J gene: TRBJ2-1
clone size: few
D gene: TRBD2
V gene: TRBV20-1

CDR3 DNA: TGTGCCAGCAGCTTAGGGACCTCCGCAGATACGCAGTATTTT
CDR3 protein: CASSLGTSADTQYF
J gene: TRBJ2-3
clone size: .
D gene: .
V gene: TRBV7-9

CDR3 DNA: TGTGCCAGCAGATGGACAGGGGACGAGCAGTACTTC
CDR3 protein: CASRWTGDEQYF
J gene: TRBJ2-7
clone size: .
D gene: TRBD1
V gene: TRBV7-9

CDR3 DNA: TGTGCCAGCAGCTTGACTAGCGGGAGTGTCCCAGATACGCAGTATTTT
CDR3 protein: CASSLTSGSVPDTQYF
J gene: TRBJ2-3
clone size: .
D gene: TRBD2
V gene: TRBV9

CDR3 DNA: TGTGCCAGCAGCGGGCCGGGGATGAACACTGAAGCTTTCTTT
CDR3 protein: CASSGPGMNTEAFF
J gene: TRBJ1-1
clone size: once
D gene: .
V gene: TRBV7-6

CDR3 DNA: TGCAGCGCGGGGGGACATCCTGGGGTCTCTAACTATGGCTACACCTTC
CDR3 protein: CSAGGHPGVSNYGYTF
J gene: TRBJ1-2
clone size: few
D gene: .
V gene: TRBV29-1

CDR3 DNA: TGTGCCAGCAGCCTCGACTGGAGCTCCTACAATGAGCAGTTCTTC
CDR3 protein: CASSLDWSSYNEQFF
J gene: TRBJ2-1
clone size: .
D gene: .
V gene: TRBV7-2

CDR3 DNA: TGTGCCAGCAGCCACCATCAGGGGACCCAAGAGACCCAGTACTTC
CDR3 protein: CASSHHQGTQETQYF
J gene: TRBJ2-5
clone size: .
D gene: .
V gene: TRBV12-3/TRBV12-4

CDR3 DNA: TGTGCCAGCAGCCCCGGGACTAGCGAGTTCGCAGATACGCAGTATTTT
CDR3 protein: CASSPGTSEFADTQYF
J gene: TRBJ2-3
clone size: .
D gene: TRBD2
V gene: TRBV7-9

CDR3 DNA: TGTGCCAGCAGTTTAGCGACAGGGGCAGGTACTGAAGCTTTCTTT
CDR3 protein: CASSLATGAGTEAFF
J gene: TRBJ1-1
clone size: .
D gene: TRBD1
V gene: TRBV12-3/TRBV12-4

CDR3 DNA: TGCAGTGCTAGAGGGCCCTGGACTAGCGGGGGGATTCATACGCAGTATTTT
CDR3 protein: CSARGPWTSGGIHTQYF
J gene: TRBJ2-3
clone size: .
D gene: TRBD2
V gene: TRBV20-1

CDR3 DNA: TGTGCCAGCAGCCGTTACAGGGAGGACCACTACGAGCAGTACTTC
CDR3 protein: CASSRYREDHYEQYF
J gene: TRBJ2-7
clone size: few
D gene: .
V gene: TRBV9

CDR3 DNA: TGTGCCAGCAGTGAAGCAGGGCGCAACTATGGCTACACCTTC
CDR3 protein: CASSEAGRNYGYTF
J gene: TRBJ1-2
clone size: .
D gene: .
V gene: TRBV25-1

CDR3 DNA: TGTGCCAGCAGCTTGCCAGCGGGGGGCCCGAACACCGGGGAGCTGTTTTTT
CDR3 protein: CASSLPAGGPNTGELFF
J gene: TRBJ2-2
clone size: .
D gene: TRBD2
V gene: TRBV5-5

CDR3 DNA: TGTGCCAGCAGCCAGGTGCGTGGGTCCTACAATGAGCAGTTCTTC
CDR3 protein: CASSQVRGSYNEQFF
J gene: TRBJ2-1
clone size: .
D gene: .
V gene: TRBV11-2

CDR3 DNA: TGTGCCAGCAGTTCCCCCGGGACAGCCCAAGAGACCCAGTACTTC
CDR3 protein: CASSSPGTAQETQYF
J gene: TRBJ2-5
clone size: few
D gene: TRBD1
V gene: TRBV6-6

CDR3 DNA: TGCAGTGCTAACAACAGGGAATCAAGCACAGATACGCAGTATTTT
CDR3 protein: CSANNRESSTDTQYF
J gene: TRBJ2-3
clone size: .
D gene: .
V gene: TRBV20-1

CDR3 DNA: TGCGCCAGCAGGCAGGCAGGGGGCATCCACAATGAGCAGTTCTTC
CDR3 protein: CASRQAGGIHNEQFF
J gene: TRBJ2-1
clone size: .
D gene: TRBD1
V gene: TRBV5-1

CDR3 DNA: TGTGCCAGCAGCGTGGACAGGCCGCGTGCTGGGGCCAACGTCCTGACTTTC
CDR3 protein: CASSVDRPRAGANVLTF
J gene: TRBJ2-6
clone size: .
D gene: TRBD1
V gene: TRBV9

CDR3 DNA: TGTGCCAGCAGGCAGGTACTACCCACAGATACGCAGTATTTT
CDR3 protein: CASRQVLPTDTQYF
J gene: TRBJ2-3
clone size: .
D gene: .
V gene: TRBV7-2

CDR3 DNA: TGCGCCAGCAGCCAAGATTTGGGCTTCGAGCAGTACTTC
CDR3 protein: CASSQDLGFEQYF
J gene: TRBJ2-7
clone size: .
D gene: .
V gene: TRBV4-1

CDR3 DNA: TGTGCCAGCAGCTTAGTACCAGAGAACTATGGCTACACCTTC
CDR3 protein: CASSLVPENYGYTF
J gene: TRBJ1-2
clone size: .
D gene: .
V gene: TRBV7-8

CDR3 DNA: TGTGCCAGCAGTGAACGGCGGCTAGCGGGAGGCTTATCAGATACGCAGTATTTT
CDR3 protein: CASSERRLAGGLSDTQYF
J gene: TRBJ2-3
clone size: .
D gene: TRBD2
V gene: TRBV6-4

CDR3 DNA: TGCAGTGCTACCCCCCTGGCTAGCGGGAGTAGGCAAGAGACCCAGTACTTC
CDR3 protein: CSATPLASGSRQETQYF
J gene: TRBJ2-5
clone size: few
D gene: TRBD2
V gene: TRBV20-1

CDR3 DNA: TGTGCCAGCAGCTTAGCCGTCCGACTAGCGGGGGGTCCTATTGACATTCAGTACTTC
CDR3 protein: CASSLAVRLAGGPIDIQYF
J gene: TRBJ2-4
clone size: .
D gene: TRBD2
V gene: TRBV7-8

CDR3 DNA: TGTGCCAGCAGTAAAACCGCCGGGGGGCAGCCCCAGCATTTT
CDR3 protein: CASSKTAGGQPQHF
J gene: TRBJ1-5
clone size: .
D gene: .
V gene: TRBV7-2

CDR3 DNA: TGTGCCAGCAGCCCCCTAAGGGGGTTAAAGACAGAGAACTATGGCTACACCTTC
CDR3 protein: CASSPLRGLKTENYGYTF
J gene: TRBJ1-2
clone size: .
D gene: .
V gene: TRBV7-8

CDR3 DNA: TGTGCCATCAGTGAGTCCGGGACTAGCGGGTACAATGAGCAGTTCTTC
CDR3 protein: CAISESGTSGYNEQFF
J gene: TRBJ2-1
clone size: .
D gene: TRBD2
V gene: TRBV10-3